Listed here are 31 T cell receptor beta chains from one sample, sequenced in a study of cytomegalovirus exposure and HLA in healthy donors. Vbeta (60) and Jbeta (13) primers were used in the PCR. This table comes from immunoSEQ multiplex PCR, and its TCRdb copy is limited to in-frame clones, with some not included. The sample records approximately 300,000 clones, 75% to 85% being singletons. The sample consisted of PBMCs. Source of these receptors: a girl aged 2 to 9 in good health and CMV-seronegative.

The chain has TRBV27 and TRBJ1-6, with D hard to call. Germline-derived CDR1 and CDR2 are MNHEY and SMNVEV (reference sequence). The ends were cut back, 3 bases at V and 8 bases at J, with 5 bases in the middle. The CDR3 covers 12 residues. CDR3 region: CASSFVDSPLHF. DNA of the CDR3: TGTGCCAGCAGTTTCGTTGATTCACCCCTCCACTTT.

A few counts support this clone. The CDR3 is CASSHRHSKTNEKLFF. Here the CDR3 DNA reads TGTGCCAGCAGTCACAGACACAGCAAGACTAATGAAAAACTGTTTTTT. This chain joins TRBV27 and TRBJ1-4, with D hard to call. Germline V CDR1 and CDR2: MNHEY, SMNVEV (reference sequence). This CDR3 contains 16 residues. The V gene lost 5 bases and the J gene lost 2 bases, with 15 bases spanning the gap.

The chain links TRBV5-1 to TRBJ2-6; a weak D match, TRBD1 (6 bases). The germline V gene has CDR1 SGHRS and CDR2 YFSETQ. Deletions cut 4 bases from V and 1 base from J, with 9 bases between. The CDR3 covers 15 residues. The CDR3 loop is CASSARGSGANVLTF. As DNA, the CDR3 is TGCGCCAGCAGCGCCAGGGGATCTGGGGCCAACGTCCTGACTTTC.

The chain links TRBV7-6 to TRBJ1-6; maybe TRBD1 (6 bases). The CDR3 sequence is 13 residues long. V dropped 8 bases and J dropped 6 bases, with 11 bases sitting between them. Germline-derived CDR1 and CDR2 are SGHVS and FNYEAQ. DNA of the CDR3: TGTGCCAGCGGTCGGGACATTAATTCACCCCTCCACTTT. Amino acid sequence: CASGRDINSPLHF.

The CDR3 protein is CASSLSSGGFNEKLFF. The DNA for the CDR3 is TGTGCCAGCAGCTTATCGTCGGGGGGCTTTAATGAAAAACTGTTTTTT. The chain recombines TRBV5-4 with TRBJ1-4, with D perhaps TRBD1 (6 bases). Between the trimmed V and J ends, which lost 2 bases and 4 bases, there was a span of 15 bases. Germline V gene lookup returns CDR1 SGHNT and CDR2 YYREEE (reference sequence). The CDR3 runs 16 residues. Full variable domain (rest looked up from reference TRBV5-4 and TRBJ1-4): ETGVTQSPTHLIKTRGQQVTLRCSSQSGHNTVSWYQQALGQGPQFIFQYYREEENGRGNFPPRFSGLQFPNYSSELNVNALELDDSALYLCASSLSSGGFNEKLFFGSGTQLSVL.

The chain combines TRBV9 with TRBJ2-5, with TRBD2 as a possible D gene (6 bases). The CDR3 spans 15 residues. V was clipped by 1 base and J by 2 bases, with 12 bases between them. The germline gives CDR1 SGDLS, CDR2 YYNGEE. CDR3 sequence: CASSVQASEQETQYF. The CDR3 region has the DNA TGTGCCAGCAGCGTACAGGCTAGCGAACAAGAGACCCAGTACTTC.

The chain employs TRBV28 and TRBJ2-1; perhaps TRBD2 as D (7 bases). The CDR3 has 15 amino acids. V was shortened by 6 bases and J by 4 bases, with 16 bases between the two germline ends. Germline V gene sequence: CDR1 MDHEN, CDR2 SYDVKM. The CDR3 nucleotides read TGTGCCAGCAGGACGCCCGGGGGGCGGTACAATGAGCAGTTCTTC. Amino acids: CASRTPGGRYNEQFF.

This clone was counted once. The V call is TRBV5-8, the J call TRBJ2-1, with 10 nucleotides matching TRBD2. The germline gives CDR1 SGHTS, CDR2 YDEGEE. The V and J ends lost 4 bases and 4 bases, in that order; junction bases with no gene match: 8. This CDR3 contains 16 residues. CDR3 region: CASSRGTSDFYNEQFF. The DNA of the CDR3 is TGTGCCAGCAGCAGGGGGACTAGCGACTTTTACAATGAGCAGTTCTTC.

V and J are TRBV6-1 and TRBJ1-2; no reliable D call. V was cut by 7 bases and J by 1 base, with 4 bases left in between. The CDR3 contains 11 residues. Germline lookup yields CDR1 MNHNS and CDR2 SASEGT. The CDR3 nucleotides read TGTGCCAGCACAAATAACTATGGCTACACCTTC. Translation gives CASTNNYGYTF.

This sequence joins TRBV2 and TRBJ1-1; perhaps TRBD1 as D (5 bases). Germline values: CDR1 SNHLY, CDR2 FYNNEI. V lost 6 bases and J lost 5, with 13 bases in between. The CDR3 consists of 13 residues. CDR3 coding DNA: TGTGCCAGCAGAGCGAGGGAGGGGACTGAAGCTTTCTTT. Translated, it gives CASRAREGTEAFF.

The CDR3: CASSLAETGSGYTF. In nucleotides, the CDR3 is TGTGCCAGCAGCTTAGCGGAGACAGGGAGCGGCTACACCTTC. The chain joins TRBV7-9 to TRBJ1-2; 7 positions match TRBD1. Germline V CDR1 and CDR2: SEHNR, FQNEAQ (reference sequence). V was clipped by 0 bases and J by 8 bases; unmatched bases: 6. This CDR3 spans 14 amino acids.

The chain uses TRBV7-9 and TRBJ1-4, with unresolved D. V was trimmed by 6 bases and J by 0 bases, leaving 11 bases between them. Germline CDR1 SEHNR, CDR2 FQNEAQ (reference sequence). The CDR3 totals 15 residues. CDR3 region: CASSFSRATNEKLFF. The CDR3, as DNA: TGTGCCAGCAGTTTTTCGAGAGCAACTAATGAAAAACTGTTTTTT.

This chain joins TRBV5-1 and TRBJ2-5; 9 bases match TRBD2. The CDR3 extends over 16 amino acids. J gave up 3 bases and V 0 bases, and 6 bases lay outside the gene matches. CDR1 SGHRS and CDR2 YFSETQ come from the germline V gene. For the CDR3, the DNA is TGCGCCAGCAGCTTGGAAATTAGCGGGGGAAAAGAGACCCAGTACTTC. This translates into CASSLEISGGKETQYF. Full variable domain (rest looked up from reference TRBV5-1 and TRBJ2-5): KAGVTQTPRYLIKTRGQQVTLSCSPISGHRSVSWYQQTPGQGLQFLFEYFSETQRNKGNFPGRFSGRQFSNSRSEMNVSTLELGDSALYLCASSLEISGGKETQYFGPGTRLLVL.

The chain links TRBV4-2 to TRBJ2-3; perhaps TRBD2 as D (5 bases). V lost 0 bases and J lost 5, with 12 bases in between. This CDR3 region has 15 residues. Germline V gene data show CDR1 as LGHNA and CDR2 as YNFKEQ. The CDR3 reads CASSQDRRGEDTQYF. Written as DNA, the CDR3 is TGTGCCAGCAGCCAAGATCGTCGGGGTGAAGATACGCAGTATTTT.

V gene TRBV16 combines with J gene TRBJ2-3; 7 nucleotides agree with TRBD1. The ends lost 1 base at V and 1 base at J; junction bases unmatched: 2. The CDR3 covers 15 residues. Germline CDR1 is KGHSY and CDR2 is FQNENV. Written as DNA, the CDR3 is TGTGCCAGCAGCCAATTTGGGACAGGCACAGATACGCAGTATTTT. It translates to CASSQFGTGTDTQYF. The complete variable domain, with remaining parts taken from reference TRBV16 and TRBJ2-3, reads GEEVAQTPKHLVRGEGQKAKLYCAPIKGHSYVFWYQQVLKNEFKFLISFQNENVFDETGMPKERFSAKCLPNSPCSLEIQATKLEDSAVYFCASSQFGTGTDTQYFGPGTRLTVL.

This clone was seen only a few times. V gene TRBV11-3 combines with J gene TRBJ1-1; D ambiguous. CDR1 and CDR2 (germline): SGHNT, YENEEA. V was clipped by 1 base and J by 0 bases, with 6 bases between them. CDR3 size: 14 residues. Here the CDR3 reads CASSLGPVNTEAFF. The CDR3 DNA follows: TGTGCCAGCAGCTTAGGGCCAGTGAACACTGAAGCTTTCTTT.

This clone was detected a few times. The V gene is TRBV2, the J gene TRBJ2-7; 9 nucleotides align to TRBD1. J lost 2 bases, V lost 5 bases, and 7 bases had no gene match. Germline CDR1 and CDR2: SNHLY and FYNNEI. The CDR3 extends over 15 amino acids. CDR3 DNA sequence: TGTGCCAGCAGTCTGGGACAGGGATTCGCCTACGAGCAGTACTTC. As protein: CASSLGQGFAYEQYF.

The chain joins TRBV6-6 to TRBJ2-1; TRBD2 matches at 11 bases. J was trimmed by 7 bases and V by 7 bases; bases with no gene match: 6. Looked up from germline, CDR1 is MNHNY and CDR2 is SVGAGI (reference sequence). CDR3 size: 14 residues. CDR3 in amino acids: CASTSASGRNEQFF. The CDR3 DNA sequence: TGTGCCAGCACTTCGGCTAGCGGGAGGAATGAGCAGTTCTTC.

The CDR3 sequence: CATSRSPTTTDYGYTF. CDR3 bases: TGTGCCACCAGCAGATCTCCCACTACGACGGACTATGGCTACACCTTC. The chain is built from TRBV15 and TRBJ1-2; D not certain. Germline V gene lookup returns CDR1 LNHNV and CDR2 YYDKDF (reference sequence). The CDR3 runs to 16 residues. V was clipped by 2 bases and J by 3 bases, with 16 bases between them.

This chain uses TRBV7-9 with TRBJ1-1; tentatively, D is TRBD1 (5 bases). The V gene lost 3 bases and the J gene lost 1 base, with 12 bases spanning the gap. The CDR3 is 15 residues long. The germline V gene has CDR1 SEHNR and CDR2 FQNEAQ (reference sequence). CDR3 region: CASSFGASRNTEAFF. CDR3 nucleotides: TGTGCCAGCAGCTTTGGGGCTTCCCGGAACACTGAAGCTTTCTTT. The full variable domain, completed using reference TRBV7-9 and TRBJ1-1, is DTGVSQNPRHKITKRGQNVTFRCDPISEHNRLYWYRQTLGQGPEFLTYFQNEAQLEKSRLLSDRFSAERPKGSFSTLEIQRTEQGDSAMYLCASSFGASRNTEAFFGQGTRLTVV.

This clone was recorded once. The chain couples TRBV28 to TRBJ1-2; D is uncertain. This CDR3 is 10 amino acids long. Looked up from germline, CDR1 is MDHEN and CDR2 is SYDVKM. The V end was cut by 8 bases, the J end by 7 bases, with 8 bases between. DNA of the CDR3: TGTGCCAGCGGAGCAGTTGGCTACACCTTC. This translates into CASGAVGYTF.

The chain uses TRBV7-6 and TRBJ2-2; 7 nucleotides agree with TRBD1. The junction had 2 bases not matched to a gene; V was cut back by 2 bases and J by 2 bases. Germline V gives CDR1 SGHVS, CDR2 FNYEAQ. This CDR3 spans 15 amino acids. DNA for the CDR3: TGTGCCAGCAGCTTACGACAGGGAAACACCGGGGAGCTGTTTTTT. Its protein is CASSLRQGNTGELFF.

The chain combines TRBV28 with TRBJ1-4, with D perhaps matching TRBD1 (6 bases). Germline CDR1 reads MDHEN; CDR2 reads SYDVKM. CDR3 size: 13 residues. V was trimmed by 5 bases and J by 6 bases, leaving 10 bases between them. As DNA, the CDR3 is TGTGCCAGCAGTCCGGACAGCGATGAAAAACTGTTTTTT. This encodes CASSPDSDEKLFF.

This sequence joins TRBV30 and TRBJ2-1; tentative D call: TRBD2 (5 bases). Per germline, CDR1 GTSNPN and CDR2 SVGIG (reference sequence). Trimming cost V 1 base and J 8 bases, with 18 bases left between them. The CDR3 has 15 residues. The CDR3 bases are TGTGCCTGGAGTGATCTCCGGATGGCGGGTTATGAGCAGTTCTTC. Its translation: CAWSDLRMAGYEQFF. The whole variable domain, remainder taken from reference TRBV30 and TRBJ2-1, is SQTIHQWPATLVQPVGSPLSLECTVEGTSNPNLYWYRQAAGRGLQLLFYSVGIGQISSEVPQNLSASRPQDRQFILSSKKLLLSDSGFYLCAWSDLRMAGYEQFFGPGTRLTVL.

This clone was seen a single time. The gene calls are TRBV18 and TRBJ2-7; 9 bases agree with TRBD1. The length of the CDR3 is 16 residues. Germline loops: CDR1 KGHSH, CDR2 LQKENI. With 2 bases clipped from V and 4 bases from J, the junction kept 9 bases outside the gene matches. This chain's CDR3 is CASSPFRDRARYEQYF. CDR3 bases: TGTGCCAGCTCACCATTCCGGGACAGGGCCAGGTACGAGCAGTACTTC.

The chain joins TRBV9 to TRBJ2-7; 9 positions match TRBD1. In germline, CDR1 is SGDLS, CDR2 YYNGEE. J gave up 6 bases and V 3 bases, and 7 bases lay outside the gene matches. This CDR3 contains 14 residues. CDR3 region: CASSADRGLGEQYF. CDR3 coding DNA: TGTGCCAGCAGCGCGGACAGGGGACTTGGCGAGCAGTACTTC.

This clone has more than one count but fewer than ten. The rearrangement uses TRBV4-1 and TRBJ1-2; D call uncertain. CDR1 MGHRA and CDR2 YSYEKL come from the germline V gene. CDR3 size: 11 residues. The germline V and J ends were trimmed by 3 bases and 8 bases, with 7 bases remaining between them. This CDR3 reads CASSHYRGYTF. As DNA, the CDR3 is TGCGCCAGCAGCCATTACCGGGGCTACACCTTC.

This clone was recorded only once. The chain employs TRBV6-5 and TRBJ1-6; 8 nucleotides agree with TRBD1. CDR3 length equals 14 residues. Trimming took 6 bases from V and 6 from J; bases not matched to a gene: 4. The germline gives CDR1 MNHEY, CDR2 SVGAGI. CDR3 residues: CASSRQGPNSPLHF. In DNA, the CDR3 is TGTGCCAGCAGCAGACAGGGGCCTAATTCACCCCTCCACTTT.

The chain employs TRBV27 and TRBJ2-7; TRBD1 is a possible D gene (6 bases). Trimming left V 4 bases short and J 3 bases short, with 16 bases between. This CDR3 has 15 residues. From germline, CDR1 is MNHEY and CDR2 SMNVEV (reference sequence). CDR3 in DNA: TGTGCCAGCAGTTCCGACACAACAGGGAACTACGAGCAGTACTTC. Protein sequence: CASSSDTTGNYEQYF.

The gene calls are TRBV9 and TRBJ2-1; 10 bases are shared with TRBD2. CDR1 is SGDLS and CDR2 is YYNGEE in the germline V gene. With 3 bases clipped from V and 4 bases from J, the junction kept 10 bases outside the gene matches. The CDR3 length is 17 residues. The CDR3 DNA follows: TGTGCCAGCAGCGGGATAATAGCGGGAGGTCCATACAATGAGCAGTTCTTC. Amino acids: CASSGIIAGGPYNEQFF.

This clone occurred a few times. The V gene is TRBV9, the J gene TRBJ2-2; D uncertain. The CDR3 is 11 residues long. Deletions cut 3 bases from V and 6 bases from J, with 3 bases between. Per the germline V gene, CDR1 is SGDLS and CDR2 is YYNGEE. This CDR3 reads CASSGAGELFF. DNA for the CDR3: TGTGCCAGCAGCGGAGCCGGGGAGCTGTTTTTT.